Listed below are T cell receptor beta chains from one sample, sequenced in a study of blood T cells in healthy people across ages. TCRdb independently ran MiXCR on the 5' RACE reads; one entry per CDR3 protein. There are around 800,000 distinct CDR3 sequences in the sample; 25% to 30% occur only once, and about 3% lies in the top ten. The same specimen was also included in a second study, on T cells of mothers and their children.

The material sequenced was blood. All receptors derive from a boy aged 5-17 years in good health. CDR3s include the opening cysteine and the closing phenylalanine or tryptophan. D genes are given only for firm matches. Clone size appears in some rows only: once, few, many, or a class for an expanded clone.

cdr3_aa cdr3_nt v_call clone_size j_call d_call
CASSVADLPTGELFF TGTGCCAGCAGCGTAGCGGACCTCCCCACCGGGGAGCTGTTTTTT TRBV9 few TRBJ2-2 -
CASMGAVMNTEAFF TGTGCCAGCATGGGGGCTGTGATGAACACTGAAGCTTTCTTT TRBV12-3/TRBV12-4 few TRBJ1-1 -
CASGSGTGHEKLFF TGTGCCAGCGGCTCCGGGACAGGGCACGAAAAACTGTTTTTT TRBV12-3/TRBV12-4 few TRBJ1-4 TRBD1
CAISEGPSRRAKNIQYF TGTGCCATCAGTGAGGGACCTTCCAGGAGGGCCAAAAACATTCAGTACTTC TRBV10-3 - TRBJ2-4 -
CASSFGSPGNNEQFF TGTGCCAGCAGTTTTGGGTCCCCCGGGAACAATGAGCAGTTCTTC TRBV12-3/TRBV12-4 - TRBJ2-1 -
CASHQIGDGYTF TGTGCCAGCCACCAAATCGGGGATGGCTACACCTTC TRBV5-5 few TRBJ1-2 -
CASSAGSEQYF TGTGCCAGCAGTGCCGGTTCCGAGCAGTACTTC TRBV25-1 - TRBJ2-7 -
CASSLASGWVATNEKLFF TGTGCCAGCAGTTTAGCGTCGGGCTGGGTGGCAACTAATGAAAAACTGTTTTTT TRBV28 - TRBJ1-4 -
CATSPWESDGRYF TGTGCCACCAGCCCCTGGGAGTCGGACGGAAGGTACTTC TRBV15 - TRBJ2-7 -
CASSPRGPSISYEQYF TGTGCCAGCAGTCCCCGGGGCCCTTCCATCTCCTACGAGCAGTACTTC TRBV27 - TRBJ2-7 -
CASSQGGGGNYGYTF TGCGCCAGCAGCCAAGGTGGGGGTGGAAACTATGGCTACACCTTC TRBV4-1 - TRBJ1-2 -
CASSRPTEFLGEQYF TGTGCCAGCAGTCGACCCACCGAGTTTCTCGGGGAGCAGTACTTC TRBV12-3/TRBV12-4 - TRBJ2-7 -
CASSSGILEAFF TGTGCCAGCAGCAGTGGGATATTGGAAGCTTTCTTT TRBV11-2 - TRBJ1-1 -
CASSFSQLYGYTF TGTGCCAGCAGTTTTTCACAGCTCTATGGCTACACCTTC TRBV28 many TRBJ1-2 -
CATSGDRGEQYF TGTGCCACCAGTGGGGACAGGGGCGAGCAGTACTTC TRBV24-1 few TRBJ2-7 TRBD1
CASTLRGLRETQYF TGCGCCAGCACCTTGAGAGGGTTGCGAGAGACCCAGTACTTC TRBV5-1 - TRBJ2-5 -
CASSLRAGQGRMNTEAFF TGTGCCAGCAGCTTACGGGCGGGTCAGGGTAGGATGAACACTGAAGCTTTCTTT TRBV7-2 - TRBJ1-1 -
CASSLSRDWVKETQYF TGTGCCAGCAGTTTATCCCGGGACTGGGTCAAAGAGACCCAGTACTTC TRBV27 few TRBJ2-5 -
CASSPGFGYTF TGTGCCAGCAGCCCGGGATTTGGCTACACCTTC TRBV6-5 - TRBJ1-2 -
CASRAVRSGNTIYF TGTGCCAGCAGGGCCGTGCGTTCTGGAAACACCATATATTTT TRBV2 few TRBJ1-3 -
CASSQVPQGPQTQYF TGCGCCAGCAGCCAAGTTCCACAGGGGCCCCAGACCCAGTACTTC TRBV4-1 - TRBJ2-5 TRBD1
CASSDGGQGTDEQFF TGTGCCAGCAGTGACGGAGGACAGGGTACGGATGAGCAGTTCTTC TRBV6-4 - TRBJ2-1 TRBD1
CASSITLSRGKSSYEQYF TGTGCCAGCAGTATCACATTAAGCAGGGGGAAGAGCTCCTACGAGCAGTACTTC TRBV7-9 - TRBJ2-7 TRBD1
CASSAQGMTEKLFF TGTGCCAGCTCGGCCCAGGGCATGACAGAAAAACTGTTTTTT TRBV12-3/TRBV12-4 - TRBJ1-4 -
CASRIYNEQFF TGTGCCAGCAGAATCTACAATGAGCAGTTCTTC TRBV11-2 few TRBJ2-1 -
CASSRLADDEQYF TGTGCCAGCAGCCGACTCGCGGACGACGAGCAGTACTTC TRBV7-6 - TRBJ2-7 -
CASSPVLRSPLHF TGTGCCAGCAGCCCCGTCCTGAGGTCACCCCTCCACTTT TRBV7-2 - TRBJ1-6 -
CASSHNTSEGRTNEKLFF TGTGCCAGCAGCCATAACACAAGCGAGGGACGGACTAATGAAAAACTGTTTTTT TRBV7-3 - TRBJ1-4 -
CSARDPTRGTDTQYF TGCAGTGCTAGAGATCCCACTCGGGGCACAGATACGCAGTATTTT TRBV20-1 few TRBJ2-3 -
CASSERRGADNEQFF TGTGCCAGCAGTGAACGGCGGGGGGCGGACAATGAGCAGTTCTTC TRBV2 - TRBJ2-1 TRBD2
CSARDRGRNTEAFF TGCAGTGCTAGAGATCGCGGAAGGAACACTGAAGCTTTCTTT TRBV20-1 - TRBJ1-1 -
CASSLERGERNTGELFF TGTGCCAGCAGTTTGGAAAGGGGCGAACGAAACACCGGGGAGCTGTTTTTT TRBV12-3/TRBV12-4 - TRBJ2-2 -
CSVDRPGTGNTEAFF TGCAGCGTTGATCGTCCCGGGACAGGGAACACTGAAGCTTTCTTT TRBV29-1 - TRBJ1-1 TRBD1
CASSADSVYGYTF TGTGCCAGCAGCGCGGACAGCGTCTATGGCTACACCTTC TRBV5-4 - TRBJ1-2 -
CASREGWRTQETQYF TGCGCCAGCAGGGAGGGTTGGCGCACGCAAGAGACCCAGTACTTC TRBV5-1 few TRBJ2-5 -
CSFGTSGTDTQYF TGCAGCTTCGGGACTAGCGGCACAGATACGCAGTATTTT TRBV29-1 once TRBJ2-3 TRBD2
CASSLVNIAGGAPGANVLTF TGTGCCAGCAGCTTAGTCAACATAGCAGGGGGCGCCCCTGGGGCCAACGTCCTGACTTTC TRBV7-6 - TRBJ2-6 TRBD1
CASSLAPQGRAEAFF TGTGCCAGCAGCTTAGCGCCGCAGGGTAGGGCTGAAGCTTTCTTT TRBV7-6 - TRBJ1-1 -
CASSVLAGWNEQFF TGTGCCAGCAGTGTGCTAGCGGGGTGGAATGAGCAGTTCTTC TRBV6-1 - TRBJ2-1 TRBD2
CSVEGPSSTDTQYF TGCAGCGTTGAAGGACCCTCTAGCACAGATACGCAGTATTTT TRBV29-1 - TRBJ2-3 -
CASSTRQGASYGYTF TGTGCCAGCAGTACTCGACAGGGGGCGAGTTATGGCTACACCTTC TRBV6-6 - TRBJ1-2 TRBD1
CASSVEKTRNEQFF TGTGCCAGCAGCGTAGAGAAAACCCGCAATGAGCAGTTCTTC TRBV9 few TRBJ2-1 -
CAAGQGSYEQYF TGTGCTGCGGGACAGGGATCCTACGAGCAGTACTTC TRBV28 few TRBJ2-7 TRBD1
CASSQAPQAGKDTEAFF TGCGCCAGCAGCCAAGCGCCCCAGGCCGGGAAGGACACTGAAGCTTTCTTT TRBV4-1 - TRBJ1-1 -
CASSGRGGDEKLFF TGTGCCAGCAGTGGACGGGGGGGCGATGAAAAACTGTTTTTT TRBV2 - TRBJ1-4 -
CSARVRGASGANVLTF TGCAGTGCTAGAGTTCGGGGGGCGAGTGGGGCCAACGTCCTGACTTTC TRBV20-1 - TRBJ2-6 -
CASSQGILAETGRQETQYF TGCGCCAGCAGCCAAGGTATCCTAGCGGAGACCGGGCGGCAAGAGACCCAGTACTTC TRBV4-1 - TRBJ2-5 TRBD2
CASSLASGGHTGELFF TGTGCCAGCAGCTTGGCTAGCGGGGGTCACACCGGGGAGCTGTTTTTT TRBV7-3 - TRBJ2-2 TRBD2
CASSPLGPDPFF TGTGCCAGCTCACCGTTGGGGCCCGACCCCTTCTTC TRBV18 - TRBJ1-2 -
CASSRGLGNQPQHF TGTGCCAGCAGCCGAGGGCTAGGGAATCAGCCCCAGCATTTT TRBV12-3/TRBV12-4 - TRBJ1-5 -
CASSTYTQDTQYF TGCGCCAGCAGCACCTATACACAAGATACGCAGTATTTT TRBV5-1 - TRBJ2-3 -
CSAPTSGGRQETQYF TGCAGTGCACCGACTAGCGGGGGCCGCCAAGAGACCCAGTACTTC TRBV20-1 few TRBJ2-5 TRBD2
CASSHRDSYEQYF TGTGCCAGCAGCCACCGGGACAGCTACGAGCAGTACTTC TRBV7-9 - TRBJ2-7 TRBD1
CASSLRGSEQYF TGTGCCAGCAGCTTACGGGGGAGCGAGCAGTACTTC TRBV7-9 - TRBJ2-7 -
CSARDRGGGGEKLFF TGCAGTGCTAGAGATCGGGGAGGGGGAGGTGAAAAACTGTTTTTT TRBV20-1 few TRBJ1-4 -
CASRRTGESTEVFF TGCGCCAGCAGGAGGACAGGGGAATCCACTGAAGTTTTCTTT TRBV5-1 - TRBJ1-1 TRBD1
CSARGGAGETQYF TGCAGTGCTAGAGGGGGGGCGGGGGAGACCCAGTACTTC TRBV20-1 - TRBJ2-5 -